This TCR beta chain appears in the sequencing data of a study of T-cell memory formation after mild COVID-19. Study information: Clusters were largely donor specific.

Notes on this clonotype: Antigen unknown.

V lost 3 bases, J lost 6 bases, and 9 bases stayed unmatched. CDR3 length: 15 amino acids. Germline V CDR1 and CDR2: DFQATT, SNEGSKA (reference sequence). Constant-segment primers were used for 5'RACE, and the resulting TCR alpha and TCR beta cDNA libraries carried sample barcodes and UMIs. One entry per CDR3 protein results from TCRdb running MiXCR on the 5' RACE reads. The sample consists of about 250,000 distinct CDR3 sequences, 15% of them appearing once. Study-wide results and caveats: The study found balanced CD4/CD8 in clones contracting day 15 to 85 and a CD4+ lean in later expanders. Some clones that responded turned up in pre-infection memory, which suggests that cross-reactive memory joined in.

This receptor was taken from an adult woman who had mild COVID-19 (a few samples of this study predate the infection). Cell type and time point are not known. The chain joins TRBV20-1 to TRBJ2-3, with 10 bases that match TRBD2. Sequencing was carried out using PBMCs or a T cell subset sorted from them (not recorded which). The CDR3 loop is CSASSQRGGPDTQYF. Here the CDR3 DNA reads TGCAGTGCTAGTAGTCAGCGGGGGGGCCCGGATACGCAGTATTTT.